This T cell receptor (beta chain) was observed in a study of beta chain features in type 1 diabetes. V lost 4 bases to trimming and J lost 5 bases, with 18 bases between them. CDR1 and CDR2 (germline): MGHDK, SYGVNS. The CDR3 has 16 residues. Expressed TCRB transcripts were sequenced after all isolated RNA was converted to cDNA. Method: immunoSEQ multiplex PCR; TCRdb's copy keeps in-frame clones and lacks some. In the table there are about 150,000 clones, approximately 12% of which are singletons. The sample taken for sequencing was central memory CD4+ T cells from blood. The gene calls are TRBV25-1 and TRBJ2-1; D is unclear. The source is a man between 18 and 35 years old in good health. The CDR3 DNA is TGTGCCAGCAGTGGTACCCCTTCGGGTCCGGACAATGAGCAGTTCTTC. This codes for CASSGTPSGPDNEQFF.